This TCR beta chain was observed in a study of tumor and adjacent non-tumor tissue in lung cancer. The template was RNA from unsorted bulk tissue. More than 3 cm separated this lung sample from the edge of the tumor. Comments on this clonotype: Mismatch with germline at one junction end may stem from a read error.

This CDR3 comprises 15 residues. Germline CDR1 LGHNA, CDR2 YNFKEQ. The library came from three nested PCR rounds adapted from ARM-PCR protocols. TCRdb processed the multiplex PCR reads anew with MiXCR; each CDR3 protein has one entry. The table shows approximately 90,000 distinct CDR3 sequences, with around 80% occurring only once. The clonotype was recovered from a woman in her forties or fifties with non-small cell lung cancer. The sequenced material came from distant non-tumor lung tissue. This rearrangement joins TRBV4-2 to TRBJ2-7; 8 nucleotides line up with TRBD1. The CDR3 region is CASSQYRTGIYEQHF. DNA of the CDR3: TGTGCCAGCAGTCAATACCGGACAGGGATCTACGAGCAGCACTTC.